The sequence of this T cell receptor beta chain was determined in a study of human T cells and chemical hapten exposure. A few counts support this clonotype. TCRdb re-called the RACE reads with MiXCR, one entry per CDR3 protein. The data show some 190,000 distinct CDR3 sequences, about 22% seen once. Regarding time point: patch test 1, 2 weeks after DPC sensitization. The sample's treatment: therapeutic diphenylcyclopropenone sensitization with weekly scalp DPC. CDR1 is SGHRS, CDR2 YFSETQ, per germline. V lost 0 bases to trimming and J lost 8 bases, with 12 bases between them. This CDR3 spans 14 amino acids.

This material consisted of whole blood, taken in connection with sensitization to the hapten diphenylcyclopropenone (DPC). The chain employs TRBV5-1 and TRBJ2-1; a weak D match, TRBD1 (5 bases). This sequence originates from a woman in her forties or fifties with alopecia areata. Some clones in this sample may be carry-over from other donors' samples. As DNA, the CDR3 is TGCGCCAGCAGCTTGGGGACACCTGCAGATGAGCAGTTCTTC. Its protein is CASSLGTPADEQFF.